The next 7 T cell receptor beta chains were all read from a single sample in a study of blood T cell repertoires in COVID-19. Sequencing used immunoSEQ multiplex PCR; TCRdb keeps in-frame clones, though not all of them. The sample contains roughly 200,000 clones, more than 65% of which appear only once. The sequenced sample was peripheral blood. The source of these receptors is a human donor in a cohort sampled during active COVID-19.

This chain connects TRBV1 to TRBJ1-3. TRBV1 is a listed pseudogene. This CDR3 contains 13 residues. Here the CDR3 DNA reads TGCACCAGCAGCCCCGAGCTCGGAAACACCATATATTTT. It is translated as CTSSPELGNTIYF.

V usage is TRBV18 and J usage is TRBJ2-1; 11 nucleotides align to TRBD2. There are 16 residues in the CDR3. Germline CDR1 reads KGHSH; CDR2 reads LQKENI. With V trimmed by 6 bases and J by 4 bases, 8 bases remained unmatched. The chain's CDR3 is CASSHGLAGPYNEQFF. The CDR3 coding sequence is TGTGCCAGCTCCCACGGACTAGCGGGCCCTTACAATGAGCAGTTCTTC.

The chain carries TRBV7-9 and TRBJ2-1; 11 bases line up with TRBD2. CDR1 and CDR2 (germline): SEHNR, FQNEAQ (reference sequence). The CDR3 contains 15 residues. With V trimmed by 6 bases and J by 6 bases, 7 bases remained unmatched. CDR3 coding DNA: TGTGCCAGCAGGTCTGTAGCGGGAGGGGCCAATGAGCAGTTCTTC. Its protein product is CASRSVAGGANEQFF.

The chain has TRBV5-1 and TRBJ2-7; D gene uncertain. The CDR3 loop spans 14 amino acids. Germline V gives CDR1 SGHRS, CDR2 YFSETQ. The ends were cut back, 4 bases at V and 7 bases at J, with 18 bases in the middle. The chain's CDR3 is CASSHPDGRWEQYF. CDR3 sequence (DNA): TGCGCCAGCAGCCATCCTGATGGGCGTTGGGAGCAGTACTTC.

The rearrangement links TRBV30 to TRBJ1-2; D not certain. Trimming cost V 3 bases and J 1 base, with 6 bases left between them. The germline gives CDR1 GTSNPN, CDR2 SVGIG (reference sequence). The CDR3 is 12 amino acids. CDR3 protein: CAWRGLNYGYTF. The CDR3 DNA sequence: TGTGCCTGGAGGGGCCTTAACTATGGCTACACCTTC.

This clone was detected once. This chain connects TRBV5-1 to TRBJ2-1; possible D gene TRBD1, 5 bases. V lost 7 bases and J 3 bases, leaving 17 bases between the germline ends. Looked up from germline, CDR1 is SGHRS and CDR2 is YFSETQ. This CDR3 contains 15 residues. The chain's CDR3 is CASRPAGARYNEQFF. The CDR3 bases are TGCGCCAGCCGACCGGCTGGGGCACGCTACAATGAGCAGTTCTTC.

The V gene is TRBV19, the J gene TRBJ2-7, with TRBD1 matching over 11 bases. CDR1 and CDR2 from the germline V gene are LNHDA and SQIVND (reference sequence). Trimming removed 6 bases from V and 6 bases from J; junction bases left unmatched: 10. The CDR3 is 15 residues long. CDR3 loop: CASSRRDRGMGEQYF. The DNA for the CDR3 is TGTGCCAGTAGCCGCCGGGACAGGGGGATGGGCGAGCAGTACTTC. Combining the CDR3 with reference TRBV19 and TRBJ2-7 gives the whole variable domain DGGITQSPKYLFRKEGQNVTLSCEQNLNHDAMYWYRQDPGQGLRLIYYSQIVNDFQKGDIAEGYSVSREKKESFPLTVTSAQKNPTAFYLCASSRRDRGMGEQYFGPGTRLTVT.